The next 4 T cell receptor delta chains were all read from a single sample in a study of γδ T cells in repeated Plasmodium falciparum infection. TCRdb ran CATT on the multiplex PCR reads. The sample includes around 89,000 delta-chain clones, approximately 1.5% of them seen just once. Bulk repertoires came from Vgamma9/Vdelta2+ or Vdelta2-negative gammadelta T cells flow-sorted from PBMC. The specimen sequenced was gamma-delta T cells from blood. The receptors originated from a pool of human donors (malaria-infected and uninfected, not separated).

Remarks on this clone: A far larger clone lies a single base away; this is likely a read error. At the DNA level, this CDR3 is encoded by other sequences in the same sample as well. CDR3 loop: CALGEYTALPAVGADKLIF. The DNA for the CDR3 is TGCGCTCTTGGGGAATATACCGCGCTACCGGCAGTGGGAGCCGATAAACTCATCTTT. The genes are TRDV1 and TRDJ1, with D perhaps matching TRDD3 (5 bases). Germline matching of the DNA provided the J gene here, since TCRdb leaves it blank. The CDR3 length is 19 residues. CDR1 is TSWWSYY and CDR2 is QGS in the germline V gene.

This clone was detected a few times. This DNA's translation and the protein TCRdb lists, from a much larger clone, do not match at residue 14, likely due to a read error; the protein shown is translated from the DNA. The gene calls are TRDV2 and TRDJ3; 8 nucleotides agree with TRDD3. TCRdb gives no J gene; it was assigned here by matching the DNA to germline. Germline values: CDR1 GEAIGNYY, CDR2 EKD. This CDR3 spans 20 amino acids. The CDR3 coding sequence is TGTGCCTGTGACACCGGGGTACTGGGGGCCAGCTCCTGGGTCACCCGACAGATGTTTTTC. This encodes CACDTGVLGASSWVTRQMFF.

This clone occurred a few times. This likely stems from a read error, as it lies one base from a far larger clone. V gene TRDV1 combines with J gene TRDJ2, with TRDD3 matching 9 bases. The J gene was not available in TCRdb and was assigned here by matching the DNA to germline segments. The CDR3 is made up of 17 amino acids. From germline, CDR1 is TSWWSYY and CDR2 QGS. The CDR3: CALGDAPRGYETAQLFF. CDR3 coding DNA: TGCGCTCTTGGGGATGCCCCCCGGGGATACGAGACAGCACAACTCTTCTTT.

This clone was found a few times. TCRdb's listed protein matches a much larger clone and diverges from this DNA's translation at residue 9, likely through a read error; the protein shown comes from the DNA. The chain combines TRDV1 with TRDJ1; 7 bases fit TRDD3. TCRdb leaves out the J gene; it was filled in here by matching the DNA to germline. Losses at the gene ends were 9 bases for V and 3 bases for J; bases not matched to a gene: 10. The CDR3 spans 14 residues. CDR1 is TSWWSYY and CDR2 is QGS in the germline V gene. The DNA for the CDR3 is TGTGCTCTCCTACGTCCCTGGGGGGCCGATAAACTCATCTTT. This translates into CALLRPWGADKLIF.